These T cell receptor beta chains were read from a single sample in a study of blood T cell repertoires in COVID-19. Sequenced by immunoSEQ multiplex PCR; TCRdb stores in-frame clones only, minus some. The profile shows roughly 290,000 clones, around 91% of them singletons. Sequencing was performed on peripheral blood. These receptors all stem from a woman in her fifties or sixties with acute or convalescent COVID-19. CDR3s include the opening cysteine and the closing phenylalanine or tryptophan. D genes are given only for firm matches. Some rows mark clone size as missing; the rest say once, few, many or name a class of expanded clone.

size: -; V: TRBV27; D: -; J: TRBJ2-7; DNA: TGTGCCAGCAGTTTAAACCAGGGTCCGCAGTACTTC; CDR3: CASSLNQGPQYF
size: -; V: TRBV4-1; D: TRBD1; J: TRBJ1-4; DNA: TGCGCCAGCAGCCCCAGGACAGGGGCGGTGACTAATGAAAAACTGTTTTTT; CDR3: CASSPRTGAVTNEKLFF
size: -; V: TRBV7-3; D: TRBD2; J: TRBJ2-5; DNA: TGTGCCAGCAGCTTAAGCCCCGGGACTAGCGGGTCCTCCTCAGGGGAGACCCAGTACTTC; CDR3: CASSLSPGTSGSSSGETQYF
size: -; V: TRBV28; D: -; J: TRBJ1-1; DNA: TGTGCCAGCAGTTTCGGGGGGCATAATGGAAACACTGAAGCTTTCTTT; CDR3: CASSFGGHNGNTEAFF
size: -; V: TRBV19; D: TRBD1; J: TRBJ2-7; DNA: TGTGCCAGTAGTACCAGACAGGGGGCTTACGAGCAGTACTTC; CDR3: CASSTRQGAYEQYF
size: once; V: TRBV28; D: TRBD1; J: TRBJ2-4; DNA: TGTGCCAGCAGTTTAGTGTCCCCGGGACAGAGGGACTTC; CDR3: CASSLVSPGQRDF
size: -; V: TRBV2; D: -; J: TRBJ2-1; DNA: TGTGCCAGCAGGCGGCGGGACAGCTACAATGAGCAGTTCTTC; CDR3: CASRRRDSYNEQFF
size: -; V: TRBV27; D: TRBD1; J: TRBJ2-2; DNA: TGTGCCAGCAGTTCCCACGACAGGGGGCTTACCGGGGAGCTGTTTTTT; CDR3: CASSSHDRGLTGELFF
size: -; V: TRBV7-2; D: TRBD1; J: TRBJ2-3; DNA: TGTGCCAGCAGCTTAATGGACGGGACAGGGGTAAATACGCAGTATTTT; CDR3: CASSLMDGTGVNTQYF
size: -; V: TRBV2; D: -; J: TRBJ2-7; DNA: TGTGCCAGCAGTGGAGACACCGAGCAGTACTTC; CDR3: CASSGDTEQYF
size: once; V: TRBV19; D: TRBD1; J: TRBJ2-2; DNA: TGTGCCAGTAGTGAAGGACAGGGGAACACCGGGGAGCTGTTTTTT; CDR3: CASSEGQGNTGELFF
size: -; V: TRBV29-1; D: TRBD2; J: TRBJ2-7; DNA: TGCAGCGCCCGAGGAGACCTTAGCGGGAGGGCCCTCTCCTACGAGCAGTACTTC; CDR3: CSARGDLSGRALSYEQYF
size: once; V: TRBV18; D: -; J: TRBJ2-2; DNA: TGTGCCAGCTCACCACTCGGGACTCCCATGAACACCGGGGAGCTGTTTTTT; CDR3: CASSPLGTPMNTGELFF
size: once; V: TRBV5-1; D: TRBD1; J: TRBJ2-2; DNA: TGCGCCAGCAGCCCGGGACAGGGGGCGTCCGGGGAGCTGTTTTTT; CDR3: CASSPGQGASGELFF
size: few; V: TRBV18; D: TRBD2; J: TRBJ2-1; DNA: TGTGCCAGCTCACAACTAGCGGGAGCTTCGAATGAGCAGTTCTTC; CDR3: CASSQLAGASNEQFF
size: -; V: TRBV18; D: -; J: TRBJ1-5; DNA: TGTGCCAGCCAAAAGACAACAGGGCAGAGATATCAGCCCCAGCATTTT; CDR3: CASQKTTGQRYQPQHF
size: -; V: TRBV19; D: -; J: TRBJ1-1; DNA: TGTGCCAGTAGCAGGGGACGGACGAACACTGAAGCTTTCTTT; CDR3: CASSRGRTNTEAFF
size: -; V: TRBV18; D: -; J: TRBJ2-3; DNA: TGTGCCAGCTCAACAGGGAACACAGATACGCAGTATTTT; CDR3: CASSTGNTDTQYF
size: -; V: TRBV28; D: TRBD1; J: TRBJ2-7; DNA: TGTGCCAGCAGGCACAGGGGGCGCTCCTACGAGCAGTACTTC; CDR3: CASRHRGRSYEQYF
size: -; V: TRBV19; D: TRBD2; J: TRBJ2-7; DNA: TGTGCCAGTAGTAAACGACTAGCGGGAGCCGACTACGAGCAGTACTTC; CDR3: CASSKRLAGADYEQYF
size: -; V: TRBV5-5; D: TRBD1; J: TRBJ1-4; DNA: TGTGCCAGCAGCCCCGGGACAGGGCTCGAAAAACTGTTTTTT; CDR3: CASSPGTGLEKLFF
size: -; V: TRBV5-4; D: -; J: TRBJ1-1; DNA: TGTGCCAGCAGCCCCGCGGGGGGCCGGACTGAAGCTTTCTTT; CDR3: CASSPAGGRTEAFF
size: -; V: TRBV2; D: TRBD2; J: TRBJ2-1; DNA: TGTGCCAGCAGTGTTGGGACTAGCGGGGTAAATGAGCAGTTCTTC; CDR3: CASSVGTSGVNEQFF
size: -; V: TRBV27; D: TRBD2; J: TRBJ2-5; DNA: TGTGCCAGCAGTCCGGCGGGGGGCGGAGGCGAGACCCAGTACTTC; CDR3: CASSPAGGGGETQYF